These T cell receptor beta chains were read from a single sample in a study of long-term antiretroviral therapy in people with HIV. TCRdb's copy holds only in-frame clones and misses some; the assay was immunoSEQ multiplex PCR. The table lists tens of thousands of clones, about 80% of them singletons. Sequenced material: unsorted PBMCs, taken 0.4 years before starting antiretroviral therapy. These receptors came from a man in his late teens or twenties with HIV. The CDR3 runs from the conserved cysteine through the conserved F or W. The D gene is left open where the match is weak. Clone size is stated in some rows and not others, as once, few, many or a class when expanded.

d_call	v_call	j_call	clone_size	cdr3_aa	cdr3_nt
TRBD2	TRBV5-1	TRBJ2-7	medium-sized	CASSVSGGSYEQYF	TGCGCCAGCAGTGTGAGCGGGGGGTCCTACGAGCAGTACTTC
NA	TRBV7-9	TRBJ2-7	NA	CASSLGYRDPHEQYF	TGTGCCAGCAGCTTAGGGTACAGGGATCCCCACGAGCAGTACTTC
TRBD1	TRBV5-4	TRBJ1-4	NA	CASSTDRGGEKLFF	TGTGCCAGCAGCACGGACAGGGGCGGAGAAAAACTGTTTTTT
NA	TRBV6-4	TRBJ2-5	NA	CASIRRSQETQYF	TGTGCCAGTATCCGACGGAGCCAAGAGACCCAGTACTTC
TRBD2	TRBV7-3	TRBJ2-1	NA	CASSFSAGGPDEQFF	TGTGCCAGCAGCTTCTCAGCGGGAGGGCCCGATGAGCAGTTCTTC
NA	TRBV7-8	TRBJ2-3	NA	CASSLIGASTDTQYF	TGTGCCAGCAGCTTAATTGGGGCTTCCACAGATACGCAGTATTTT
NA	TRBV5-1	TRBJ2-7	NA	CASSLEGSGTRYEQYF	TGCGCCAGCAGCCTGGAAGGATCCGGAACTCGCTACGAGCAGTACTTC
NA	TRBV6-5	TRBJ2-7	NA	CASRLRAPPYEQYF	TGTGCCAGCAGATTAAGGGCGCCCCCCTACGAGCAGTACTTC
NA	TRBV11-3	TRBJ2-7	once	CASSSGVQGEQYF	TGTGCCAGCAGCTCAGGGGTTCAGGGCGAGCAGTACTTC
NA	TRBV19	TRBJ2-1	medium-sized	CASNAGRSYNEQFF	TGTGCCAGTAACGCCGGGAGATCCTACAATGAGCAGTTCTTC
TRBD2	TRBV13	TRBJ2-1	NA	CASSSGLDLYNEQFF	TGTGCCAGCAGCTCCGGACTAGACCTCTACAATGAGCAGTTCTTC
NA	TRBV6-6	TRBJ2-7	NA	CASSSRPYEQYF	TGTGCCAGCAGCTCCCGCCCCTACGAGCAGTACTTC
TRBD2	TRBV27	TRBJ2-2	few	CASSFIAGEKANTGELFF	TGTGCCAGCAGTTTTATAGCGGGAGAGAAAGCGAACACCGGGGAGCTGTTTTTT
NA	TRBV5-6	TRBJ1-1	NA	CASSLGWGTEAFF	TGTGCCAGCAGCTTGGGGTGGGGCACTGAAGCTTTCTTT
NA	TRBV7-2	TRBJ2-4	NA	CASSLEGVDIQYF	TGTGCCAGCAGCTTGGAGGGGGTCGACATTCAGTACTTC
NA	TRBV10-2	TRBJ1-5	few	CASSGDKNQPQHF	TGCGCCAGCAGTGGAGACAAGAATCAGCCCCAGCATTTT
TRBD2	TRBV18	TRBJ2-5	NA	CASSAGLAGRTETQYF	TGTGCCAGCTCAGCTGGACTAGCGGGGCGGACAGAGACCCAGTACTTC
NA	TRBV6-5	TRBJ2-5	NA	CASSYSATPETQYF	TGTGCCAGCAGTTATTCGGCGACTCCCGAGACCCAGTACTTC
NA	TRBV18	TRBJ2-3	NA	CASSPGLLDSTDTQYF	TGTGCCAGCTCACCTGGACTCCTCGATAGCACAGATACGCAGTATTTT
NA	TRBV4-1	TRBJ2-4	NA	CASSQERGTPSLAKNIQYF	TGCGCCAGCAGCCAAGAGCGAGGGACCCCGAGTTTAGCCAAAAACATTCAGTACTTC
TRBD1	TRBV19	TRBJ1-2	once	CASSLGQVDYGYTF	TGTGCCAGTAGTTTGGGACAGGTTGACTATGGCTACACCTTC
NA	TRBV18	TRBJ1-2	NA	CASSPDSVYGYTF	TGTGCCAGCTCACCGGACAGTGTCTATGGCTACACCTTC